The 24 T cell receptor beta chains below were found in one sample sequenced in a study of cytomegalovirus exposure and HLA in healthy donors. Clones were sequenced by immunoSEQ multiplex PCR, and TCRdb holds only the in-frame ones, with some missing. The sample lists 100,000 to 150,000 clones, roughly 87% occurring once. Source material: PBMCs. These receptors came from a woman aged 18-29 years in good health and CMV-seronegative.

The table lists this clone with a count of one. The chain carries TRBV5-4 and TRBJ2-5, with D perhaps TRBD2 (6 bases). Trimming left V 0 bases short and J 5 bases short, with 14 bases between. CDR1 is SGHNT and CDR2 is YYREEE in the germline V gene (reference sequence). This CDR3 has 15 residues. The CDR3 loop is CASSLVGGGWETQYF. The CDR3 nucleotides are TGTGCCAGCAGCTTGGTCGGGGGTGGGTGGGAGACCCAGTACTTC.

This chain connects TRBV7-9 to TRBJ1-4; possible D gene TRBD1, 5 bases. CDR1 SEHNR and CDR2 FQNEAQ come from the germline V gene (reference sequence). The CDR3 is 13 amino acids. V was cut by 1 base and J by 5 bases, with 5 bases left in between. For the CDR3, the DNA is TGTGCCAGCAGCTTAGACAGGAATGAAAAACTGTTTTTT. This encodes CASSLDRNEKLFF.

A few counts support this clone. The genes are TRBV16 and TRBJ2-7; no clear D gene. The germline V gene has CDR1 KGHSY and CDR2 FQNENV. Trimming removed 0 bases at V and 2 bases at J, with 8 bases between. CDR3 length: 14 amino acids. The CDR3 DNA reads TGTGCCAGCAGCCAATCGTTGCCGGCCTACGAGCAGTACTTC. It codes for CASSQSLPAYEQYF.

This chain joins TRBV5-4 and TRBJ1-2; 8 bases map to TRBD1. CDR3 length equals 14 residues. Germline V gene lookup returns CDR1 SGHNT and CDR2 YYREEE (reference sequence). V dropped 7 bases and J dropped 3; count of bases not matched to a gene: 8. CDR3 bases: TGTGCCAGCGTACAACAGGGGGAGGACTATGGCTACACCTTC. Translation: CASVQQGEDYGYTF.

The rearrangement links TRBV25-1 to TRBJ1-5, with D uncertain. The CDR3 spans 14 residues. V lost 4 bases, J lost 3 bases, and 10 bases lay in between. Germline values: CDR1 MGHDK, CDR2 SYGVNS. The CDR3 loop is CASSGGDVNQPQHF. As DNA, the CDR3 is TGTGCCAGCAGTGGGGGAGATGTCAATCAGCCCCAGCATTTT.

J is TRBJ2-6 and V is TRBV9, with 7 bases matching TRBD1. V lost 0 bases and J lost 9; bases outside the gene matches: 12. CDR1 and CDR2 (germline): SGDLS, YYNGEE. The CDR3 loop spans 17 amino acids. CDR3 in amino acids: CASSVGQGMRKGNVLTF. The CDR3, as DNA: TGTGCCAGCAGCGTAGGACAGGGTATGAGAAAAGGCAACGTCCTGACTTTC.

CDR3 in amino acids: CASSHRDSNYNEQFF. The CDR3 DNA is TGTGCCAGCAGCCACCGGGACTCCAACTACAATGAGCAGTTCTTC. The chain has TRBV11-2 and TRBJ2-1; weak D call: TRBD2 (6 bases). This CDR3 comprises 15 residues. From germline, CDR1 is SGHAT and CDR2 FQNNGV. The V end was cut by 5 bases, the J end by 3 bases, with 14 bases between.

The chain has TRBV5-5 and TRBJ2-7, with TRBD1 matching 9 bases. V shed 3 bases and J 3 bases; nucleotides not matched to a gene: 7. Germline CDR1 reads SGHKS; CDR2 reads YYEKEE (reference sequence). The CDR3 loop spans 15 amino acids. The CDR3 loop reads CASSSLQGAGYEQYF. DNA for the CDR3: TGTGCCAGCAGCTCGTTACAGGGGGCGGGCTACGAGCAGTACTTC.

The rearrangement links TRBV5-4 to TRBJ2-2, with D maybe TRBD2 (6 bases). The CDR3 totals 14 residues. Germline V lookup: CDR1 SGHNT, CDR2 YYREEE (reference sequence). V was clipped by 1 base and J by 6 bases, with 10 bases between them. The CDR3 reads CASSLPGEAGELFF. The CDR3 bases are TGTGCCAGCAGCTTGCCCGGGGAGGCCGGGGAGCTGTTTTTT.

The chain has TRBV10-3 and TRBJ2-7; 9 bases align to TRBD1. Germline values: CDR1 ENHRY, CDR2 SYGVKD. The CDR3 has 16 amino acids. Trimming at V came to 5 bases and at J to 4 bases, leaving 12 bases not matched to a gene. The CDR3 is CAISTPDRGRGYEQYF. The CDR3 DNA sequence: TGTGCCATCAGTACCCCGGACAGGGGACGGGGGTACGAGCAGTACTTC.

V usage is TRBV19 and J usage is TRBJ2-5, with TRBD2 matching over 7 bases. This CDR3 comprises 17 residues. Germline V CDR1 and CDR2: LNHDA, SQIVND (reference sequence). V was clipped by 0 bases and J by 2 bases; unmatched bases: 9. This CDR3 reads CASSIDPGLQLQETQYF. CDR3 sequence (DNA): TGTGCCAGTAGTATAGATCCGGGACTACAATTACAAGAGACCCAGTACTTC.

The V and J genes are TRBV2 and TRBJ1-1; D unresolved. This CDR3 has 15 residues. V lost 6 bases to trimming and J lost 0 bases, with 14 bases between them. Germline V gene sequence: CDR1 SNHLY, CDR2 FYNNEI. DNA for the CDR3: TGTGCCAGCAGGAAAGCCGGAGCGATGAACACTGAAGCTTTCTTT. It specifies CASRKAGAMNTEAFF.

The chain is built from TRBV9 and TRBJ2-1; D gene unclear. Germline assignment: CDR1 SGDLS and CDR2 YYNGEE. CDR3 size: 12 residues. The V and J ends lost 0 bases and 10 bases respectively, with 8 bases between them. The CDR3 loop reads CASSVGSLEQFF. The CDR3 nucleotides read TGTGCCAGCAGCGTAGGGAGCCTGGAGCAGTTCTTC.

For the CDR3, the DNA is TGTGCCAGCAGGATGCTAGGGTTGGGGAGCTATGGCTACACCTTC. Translated, it gives CASRMLGLGSYGYTF. This chain connects TRBV2 to TRBJ1-2; no firm D call. The CDR3 extends over 15 amino acids. Trimming stripped 6 bases from V and 4 bases from J, with 18 bases between. The germline CDR1 and CDR2 sequences are SNHLY and FYNNEI.

The CDR3 DNA follows: TGTGCCAGCATTCCCAGATTCGGGGGTGGAAAAGCTTTCTTT. This encodes CASIPRFGGGKAFF. The gene calls are TRBV6-5 and TRBJ1-1; weak D call: TRBD1 (5 bases). The germline V gene has CDR1 MNHEY and CDR2 SVGAGI. The V and J ends lost 7 bases and 9 bases respectively, with 21 bases between them. This CDR3 spans 14 amino acids.

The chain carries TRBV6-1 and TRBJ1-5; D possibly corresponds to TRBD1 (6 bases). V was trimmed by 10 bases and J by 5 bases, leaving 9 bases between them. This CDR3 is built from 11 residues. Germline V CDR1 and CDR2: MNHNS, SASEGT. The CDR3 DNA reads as TGTGCCACCCGGACAGATCAGCCCCAGCATTTT. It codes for CATRTDQPQHF.

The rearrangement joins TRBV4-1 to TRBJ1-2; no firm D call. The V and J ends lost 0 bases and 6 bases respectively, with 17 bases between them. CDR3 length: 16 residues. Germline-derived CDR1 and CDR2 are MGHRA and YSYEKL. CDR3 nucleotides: TGCGCCAGCAGCCAAGATAGCGGCAGCCCCTACCATGGCTACACCTTC. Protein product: CASSQDSGSPYHGYTF.

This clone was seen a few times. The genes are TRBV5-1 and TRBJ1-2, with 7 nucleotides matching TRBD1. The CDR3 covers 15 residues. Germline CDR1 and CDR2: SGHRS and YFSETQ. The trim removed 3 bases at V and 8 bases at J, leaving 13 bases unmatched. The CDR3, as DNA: TGCGCCAGCAGCTATGGGACAGCTCATCAGGAGGGCTACACCTTC. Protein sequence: CASSYGTAHQEGYTF.

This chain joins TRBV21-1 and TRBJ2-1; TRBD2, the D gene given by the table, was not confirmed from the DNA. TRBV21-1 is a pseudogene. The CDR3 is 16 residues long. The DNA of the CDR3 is TGTGCCAGCAGCTCCGGAACTGTGGCGGCGAACAATGAGCAGTTCTTC. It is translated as CASSSGTVAANNEQFF.

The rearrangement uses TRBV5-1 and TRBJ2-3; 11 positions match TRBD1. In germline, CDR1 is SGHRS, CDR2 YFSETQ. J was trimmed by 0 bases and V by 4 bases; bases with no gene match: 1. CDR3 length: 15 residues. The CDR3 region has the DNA TGCGCCAGCAGCGGGACAGGGGGTAGCACAGATACGCAGTATTTT. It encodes CASSGTGGSTDTQYF.

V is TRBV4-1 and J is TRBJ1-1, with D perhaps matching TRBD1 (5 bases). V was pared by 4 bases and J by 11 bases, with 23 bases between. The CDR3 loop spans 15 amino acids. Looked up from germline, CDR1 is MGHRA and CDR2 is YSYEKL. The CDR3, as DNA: TGCGCCAGCAGCCCCCTTCTGGGGCAGCAGAACGTTGCTTTCTTT. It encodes CASSPLLGQQNVAFF.

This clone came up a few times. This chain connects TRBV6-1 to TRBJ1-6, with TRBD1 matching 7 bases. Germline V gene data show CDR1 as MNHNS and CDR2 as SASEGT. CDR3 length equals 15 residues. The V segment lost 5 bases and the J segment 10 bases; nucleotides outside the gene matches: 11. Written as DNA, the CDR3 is TGTGCCAGCAGTTCGATAGGACAGGAATTATCACCCCTCCACTTT. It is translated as CASSSIGQELSPLHF.

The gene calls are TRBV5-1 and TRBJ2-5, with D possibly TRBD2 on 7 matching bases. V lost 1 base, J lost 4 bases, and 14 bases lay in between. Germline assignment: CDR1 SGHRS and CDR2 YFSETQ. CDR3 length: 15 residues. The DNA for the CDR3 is TGCGCCAGCAGCTTGCTGGGGGGGCCGAGAGAGACCCAGTACTTC. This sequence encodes CASSLLGGPRETQYF.

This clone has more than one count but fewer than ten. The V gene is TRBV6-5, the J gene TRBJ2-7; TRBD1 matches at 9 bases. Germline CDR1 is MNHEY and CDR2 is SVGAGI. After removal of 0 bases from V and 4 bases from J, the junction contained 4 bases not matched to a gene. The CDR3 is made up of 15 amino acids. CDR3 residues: CASSYSTGGSYEQYF. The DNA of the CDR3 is TGTGCCAGCAGTTACTCCACAGGGGGCAGTTACGAGCAGTACTTC.